These T cell receptor beta chains were read from a single sample in a study of T cell clonotyping in hematopoietic cell transplantation. Clones were sequenced by immunoSEQ multiplex PCR, and TCRdb holds only the in-frame ones, with some missing. In the table there are about 36,000 clones, approximately 88% of which are singletons. The sequencing sample was made of peripheral blood mononuclear cells. The receptors stem from a woman aged 40 to 50 in good health. Some clones in this sample may be carry-over from other donors' samples. The CDR3 runs from the conserved cysteine through the conserved F or W. The D gene is left open where the match is weak. Not every row has a clone size; where given, it reads once, few, many or a size class.

v_call,clone_size,j_call,d_call,cdr3_nt,cdr3_aa
TRBV27,once,TRBJ2-7,.,TGTGCCAGCAGTTGGGGTGACAGGTACGAGCAGTACTTC,CASSWGDRYEQYF
TRBV28,.,TRBJ2-3,TRBD1,TGTGCCAGCAGTTTTGAGGGACAGTACACAGATACGCAGTATTTT,CASSFEGQYTDTQYF
TRBV25-1,.,TRBJ1-2,.,TGTGCCAGCAGCGAAGGGATTGGTGCGGGGGGCTACACCTTC,CASSEGIGAGGYTF
TRBV25-1,.,TRBJ1-3,.,TGTGCCAGCAGTGAATCTTTGGACACCATATATTTT,CASSESLDTIYF
TRBV4-2,.,TRBJ2-1,.,TGTGCCAGCAGCCAAGAAACAGCGGAAGCCTACAATGAGCAGTTCTTC,CASSQETAEAYNEQFF
TRBV7-9,.,TRBJ2-6,TRBD1,TGTGCCAGCAGCTTGGGGACAGGAGCCTCTGGGGCCAACGTCCTGACTTTC,CASSLGTGASGANVLTF
TRBV6-9,.,TRBJ2-7,TRBD1,TGTGCCAGCAGTTCTCCCCGGGACAGGACCCACGAGCAGTACTTC,CASSSPRDRTHEQYF
TRBV7-2,once,TRBJ2-1,TRBD2,TGTGCCAGCAGCTCGGGACTAGCGGGAGTTGAGCAGTTCTTC,CASSSGLAGVEQFF
TRBV7-2,.,TRBJ1-1,.,TGTGCCAGCAGCCACCGTGGGACGGCGAACACTGAAGCTTTCTTT,CASSHRGTANTEAFF
TRBV30,.,TRBJ1-5,TRBD1,TGTGCCTGGAGTTTACAGGGGGCCGATCAGCCCCAGCATTTT,CAWSLQGADQPQHF
TRBV6-4,.,TRBJ1-2,TRBD1,TGTGCCAGCAGTGACAACAGGGGATTAGACTACACCTTC,CASSDNRGLDYTF
TRBV9,.,TRBJ1-1,.,TGTGCCAGCAAAGCGACATTGAACACTGAAGCTTTCTTT,CASKATLNTEAFF
TRBV5-1,once,TRBJ1-1,.,TGCGCCAGCAGCCCCAGGGTCCACACTGAAGCTTTCTTT,CASSPRVHTEAFF
TRBV5-1,.,TRBJ1-1,TRBD1,TGCGCCAGCAGGCGGGGTTTAGGACAGGGCTCCAGGGACGAAGCTTTCTTT,CASRRGLGQGSRDEAFF
TRBV28,once,TRBJ1-1,.,TGTGCCAGCAGGTCTCCAGGGCCGGTGCGGACTGAAGCTTTCTTT,CASRSPGPVRTEAFF
TRBV2,.,TRBJ2-2,.,TGTGCCAGCAGGCTCGGTGGCTCGGGCACCGGGGAGCTGTTTTTT,CASRLGGSGTGELFF
TRBV29-1,.,TRBJ2-2,TRBD1,TGCAGCGTAGGAGTACAGGGGGCTTTCGGCACCGGGGAGCTGTTTTTT,CSVGVQGAFGTGELFF
TRBV28,.,TRBJ2-7,.,TGTGCCAGCAAAAGCTCCTACGAGCAGTACTTC,CASKSSYEQYF
TRBV7-2,once,TRBJ1-4,.,TGTGCCAGCAGCTTATCAGGGGTGGAAAAACTGTTTTTT,CASSLSGVEKLFF
TRBV28,.,TRBJ1-5,TRBD1,TGTGCCAGCACGGGACAGGGCAACAATCAGCCCCAGCATTTT,CASTGQGNNQPQHF
TRBV28,.,TRBJ1-1,.,TGTGCCAGCAGAGTCCCAAATGGCGACACTGAAGCTTTCTTT,CASRVPNGDTEAFF
TRBV5-1,.,TRBJ2-5,.,TGCGCCAGCAGCTTAGGAGCGAAACAAGAGACCCAGTACTTC,CASSLGAKQETQYF
TRBV30,.,TRBJ1-1,.,TGTGCCTGGAGTGGAGGCCTGGGCACTGAAGCTTTCTTT,CAWSGGLGTEAFF
TRBV7-3,.,TRBJ2-3,.,TGTGCCAGCAGCTTCCGGACTAGCACAGATACGCAGTATTTT,CASSFRTSTDTQYF
TRBV18,once,TRBJ2-1,.,TGTGCCAGCTCACCACGCTCGGATGGGGGCCTAGAGGGGCTCTTC,CASSPRSDGGLEGLF
TRBV4-1,few,TRBJ2-7,TRBD2,TGCGCCAGCAGCCCCACTGCGACTAGCAACTACGAGCAGTACTTC,CASSPTATSNYEQYF
TRBV5-6,.,TRBJ2-1,.,TGTGCCAGCAGTCGAGGGGGACAACTTAACAATGAGCAGTTCTTC,CASSRGGQLNNEQFF
TRBV7-2,.,TRBJ1-3,TRBD1,TGTGCCAGCAGCTCAATTCAGGGGGCAGAAGGTGGAAACACCATATATTTT,CASSSIQGAEGGNTIYF